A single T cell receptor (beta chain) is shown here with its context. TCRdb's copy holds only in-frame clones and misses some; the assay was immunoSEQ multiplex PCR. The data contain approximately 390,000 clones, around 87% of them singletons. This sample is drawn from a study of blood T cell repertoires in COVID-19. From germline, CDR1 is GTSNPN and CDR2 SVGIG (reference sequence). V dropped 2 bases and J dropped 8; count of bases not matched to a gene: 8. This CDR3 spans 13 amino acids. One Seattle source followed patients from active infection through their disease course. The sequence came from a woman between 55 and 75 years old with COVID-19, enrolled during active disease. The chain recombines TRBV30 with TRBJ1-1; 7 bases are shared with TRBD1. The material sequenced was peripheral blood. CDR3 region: CAWSFDRAMEAFF. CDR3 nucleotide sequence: TGTGCCTGGAGTTTTGACAGGGCGATGGAAGCTTTCTTT.